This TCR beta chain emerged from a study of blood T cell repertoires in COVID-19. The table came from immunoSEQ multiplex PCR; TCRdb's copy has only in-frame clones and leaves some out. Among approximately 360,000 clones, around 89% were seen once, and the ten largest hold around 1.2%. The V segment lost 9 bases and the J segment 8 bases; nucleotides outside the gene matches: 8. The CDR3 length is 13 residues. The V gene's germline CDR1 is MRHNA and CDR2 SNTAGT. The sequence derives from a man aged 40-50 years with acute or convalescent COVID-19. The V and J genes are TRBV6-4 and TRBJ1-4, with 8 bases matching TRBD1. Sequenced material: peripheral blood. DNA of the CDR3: TGTGCCAGACGCGACAGGGGCAAGGAAAAACTGTTTTTT. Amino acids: CARRDRGKEKLFF.